Shown below are 7 T cell receptor beta chains from a single sample sequenced in a study of T cells after posttransplantation cyclophosphamide. Generated by immunoSEQ multiplex PCR, the TCRdb table keeps only in-frame clones and is missing some. The table has about 46,000 clones, 85% to 95% seen once. Material for sequencing was PBMCs. Every receptor here comes from a woman aged 45 to 65 in good health and a related stem cell transplant donor.

The V call is TRBV18, the J call TRBJ2-2, with D perhaps TRBD1 (6 bases). The CDR3 spans 16 residues. CDR1 is KGHSH, CDR2 LQKENI, per germline. Between the trimmed V and J ends, which lost 3 bases and 7 bases, there was a span of 18 bases. CDR3 loop: CASSPMGTSGLGELFF. The CDR3 DNA follows: TGTGCCAGCTCACCCATGGGGACATCGGGTCTCGGGGAGCTGTTTTTT.

The chain combines TRBV15 with TRBJ2-1; a possible D gene is TRBD1 (6 bases). Deletions cut 7 bases from V and 5 bases from J, with 15 bases between. The CDR3 extends over 14 amino acids. Germline V gene sequence: CDR1 LNHNV, CDR2 YYDKDF (reference sequence). The CDR3 reads CATKNNRVHNEQFF. The CDR3 DNA reads TGTGCCACCAAGAACAACAGGGTCCACAATGAGCAGTTCTTC.

The V call is TRBV7-3, the J call TRBJ1-6, with D possibly TRBD1 on 5 matching bases. The CDR3 sequence is 16 residues long. V lost 5 bases and J lost 0, with 11 bases in between. Per the germline V gene, CDR1 is SGHTA and CDR2 is FQGTGA. The CDR3 reads CASSKDKSSYNSPLHF. The CDR3 region has the DNA TGTGCCAGCAGCAAGGACAAAAGCTCCTATAATTCACCCCTCCACTTT.

The CDR3 nucleotides read TGTGCCAGCAGCCAGGGTCCAGGGGGCGAAACTGAAGCTTTCTTT. It specifies CASSQGPGGETEAFF. This chain joins TRBV14 and TRBJ1-1; 8 bases are a match to TRBD1. Trimming removed 3 bases from V and 5 bases from J; junction bases left unmatched: 8. This CDR3 has 15 amino acids. The germline V gene has CDR1 SGHDN and CDR2 FVKESK. Together with reference TRBV14 and TRBJ1-1, the CDR3 gives the full variable domain: EAGVTQFPSHSVIEKGQTVTLRCDPISGHDNLYWYRRVMGKEIKFLLHFVKESKQDESGMPNNRFLAERTGGTYSTLKVQPAELEDSGVYFCASSQGPGGETEAFFGQGTRLTVV.

The chain carries TRBV27 and TRBJ2-2; the match to TRBD1 covers 11 bases. V dropped 6 bases and J dropped 3; count of bases not matched to a gene: 0. The CDR3 sequence is 14 residues long. Germline-derived CDR1 and CDR2 are MNHEY and SMNVEV (reference sequence). CDR3 residues: CASRDRGHTGELFF. In DNA, the CDR3 is TGTGCCAGCAGGGACAGGGGGCACACCGGGGAGCTGTTTTTT.

This chain joins TRBV6-5 and TRBJ2-3; TRBD2 might be the D (6 bases). The V end lost 10 bases, the J end lost 3 bases, and 14 bases lay between the germline ends. CDR3 length: 13 amino acids. In germline, CDR1 is MNHEY, CDR2 SVGAGI. The chain's CDR3 is CATTTLATDTQYF. CDR3 DNA sequence: TGTGCCACCACCACTCTAGCGACAGATACGCAGTATTTT.

The chain combines TRBV7-2 with TRBJ1-2, with TRBD1 matching over 10 bases. V lost 5 bases to trimming and J lost 3 bases; unmatched junction nucleotides: 9. The germline V gene has CDR1 SGHTA and CDR2 FQGNSA. This CDR3 has 16 amino acids. CDR3 nucleotide sequence: TGTGCCAGCAGCCGCCGCCCCGGGACAGGGGACTATGGCTACACCTTC. Amino acids: CASSRRPGTGDYGYTF.